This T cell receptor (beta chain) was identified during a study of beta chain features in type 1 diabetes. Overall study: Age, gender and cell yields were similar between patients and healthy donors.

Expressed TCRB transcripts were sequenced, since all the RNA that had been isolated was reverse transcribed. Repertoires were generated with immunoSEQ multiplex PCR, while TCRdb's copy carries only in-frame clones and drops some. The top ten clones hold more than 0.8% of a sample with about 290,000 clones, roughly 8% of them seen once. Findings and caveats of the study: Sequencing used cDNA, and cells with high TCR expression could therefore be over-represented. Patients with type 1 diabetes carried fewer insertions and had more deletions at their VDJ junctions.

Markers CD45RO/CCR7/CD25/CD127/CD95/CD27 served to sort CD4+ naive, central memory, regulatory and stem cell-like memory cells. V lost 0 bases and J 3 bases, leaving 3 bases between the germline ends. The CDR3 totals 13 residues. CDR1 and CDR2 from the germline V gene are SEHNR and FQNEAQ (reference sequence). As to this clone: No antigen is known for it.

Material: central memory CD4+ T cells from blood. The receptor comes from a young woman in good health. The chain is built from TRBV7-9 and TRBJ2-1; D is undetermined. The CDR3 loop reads CASSLASYNEQFF. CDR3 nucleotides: TGTGCCAGCAGCTTAGCCAGCTACAATGAGCAGTTCTTC. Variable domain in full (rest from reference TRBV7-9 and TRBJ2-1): DTGVSQNPRHKITKRGQNVTFRCDPISEHNRLYWYRQTLGQGPEFLTYFQNEAQLEKSRLLSDRFSAERPKGSFSTLEIQRTEQGDSAMYLCASSLASYNEQFFGPGTRLTVL.